The clone carrying this TCR beta chain was found once. This sample was included in a study of control samples from healthy donors and cancer patients. The CDR3 loop spans 16 amino acids. Germline V gene lookup returns CDR1 KGHSH and CDR2 LQKENI. With 2 bases removed from V and 2 bases from J, the gap between germline ends came to 15 bases. Some clones are missing from TCRdb's copy, which holds only in-frame ones; the method was immunoSEQ multiplex PCR. The sample lists roughly 120,000 clones; about 95% were seen once. V usage is TRBV18 and J usage is TRBJ1-1; no definite D call. The receptor was isolated from a young man in good health. The sequenced sample consisted of blood. CDR3 region: CASSPLEVRGNTEAFF. CDR3 sequence (DNA): TGTGCCAGCTCACCATTAGAAGTTCGAGGAAACACTGAAGCTTTCTTT.